These 17 T cell receptor beta chains originate from one sample sequenced in a study of blood T cell repertoires in COVID-19. Libraries were prepared by immunoSEQ multiplex PCR; TCRdb keeps only in-frame clonotypes and omits some of them. The sample shows about 36,000 clones, roughly four fifths of them seen only once. Sequenced input: peripheral blood. These receptors all come from a human donor in a cohort sampled during active or convalescent COVID-19. The donor label of this sample is uncertain.

The genes are TRBV7-2 and TRBJ2-3; 10 positions match TRBD2. This CDR3 is 16 amino acids long. Trimming removed 1 base from V and 3 bases from J; junction bases left unmatched: 4. Germline V gives CDR1 SGHTA, CDR2 FQGNSA. CDR3 residues: CASSLVPGLATDTQYF. In nucleotides, the CDR3 is TGTGCCAGCAGCTTAGTTCCGGGACTAGCGACAGATACGCAGTATTTT.

CDR3 residues: CASSILRGTEAFF. In DNA form, the CDR3 reads TGTGCCAGCTCCATTCTCAGGGGTACTGAAGCTTTCTTT. The rearrangement uses TRBV18 and TRBJ1-1; D may be TRBD1 (6 bases). The CDR3 runs to 13 residues. V was pared by 6 bases and J by 5 bases, with 13 bases between. Germline assignment: CDR1 KGHSH and CDR2 LQKENI.

This clone came up once. The V gene is TRBV5-1, the J gene TRBJ2-5; possibly TRBD1 for D (6 bases). CDR1 SGHRS and CDR2 YFSETQ come from the germline V gene. CDR3 length equals 16 residues. Deletions cut 1 base from V and 0 bases from J, with 13 bases between. This chain's CDR3 is CASSLRTVTYQETQYF. CDR3 in DNA: TGCGCCAGCAGCTTGAGGACAGTTACGTACCAAGAGACCCAGTACTTC.

The chain uses TRBV7-9 and TRBJ1-2, with no clear D. Per the germline V gene, CDR1 is SEHNR and CDR2 is FQNEAQ (reference sequence). The V end lost 5 bases, the J end lost 8 bases, and 12 bases lay between the germline ends. CDR3 length equals 12 residues. CDR3 coding DNA: TGTGCCAGCAGCCCAGACACGAAAGGCTACACCTTC. Translating gives CASSPDTKGYTF.

A few counts support this clone. The chain carries TRBV19 and TRBJ2-1; D not resolved. The germline V gene has CDR1 LNHDA and CDR2 SQIVND (reference sequence). This CDR3 region has 15 residues. The V gene lost 1 base and the J gene lost 5 bases, with 12 bases spanning the gap. CDR3 bases: TGTGCCAGTAGTATAGCCTCTGCGTTTAACAATGAGCAGTTCTTC. Its translation is CASSIASAFNNEQFF.

This clone occurred once. This rearrangement joins TRBV29-1 to TRBJ2-3; 8 bases are a match to TRBD2. This CDR3 region has 15 residues. Germline V lookup: CDR1 SQVTM, CDR2 ANQGSEA. With 4 bases clipped from V and 3 bases from J, the junction kept 9 bases outside the gene matches. The CDR3 reads CSVVPASGRTDTQYF. The CDR3 DNA sequence: TGCAGCGTTGTGCCTGCCAGCGGGAGAACAGATACGCAGTATTTT.

The CDR3 loop reads CASSLNRANTEAFF. The CDR3 DNA sequence: TGTGCCAGCAGTTTGAACAGGGCGAACACTGAAGCTTTCTTT. This chain uses TRBV27 with TRBJ1-1; tentatively, D is TRBD1 (6 bases). The CDR3 contains 14 residues. Trimming took off 3 bases at V and 1 base at J, with 9 bases between the two ends. The germline gives CDR1 MNHEY, CDR2 SMNVEV (reference sequence).

There are a few counts of this clone. This sequence joins TRBV6-1 and TRBJ2-1; no reliable D call. CDR1 is MNHNS, CDR2 SASEGT, per germline. The length of the CDR3 is 15 residues. The V end lost 1 base, the J end lost 2 bases, and 9 bases lay between the germline ends. CDR3 sequence (DNA): TGTGCCAGCAGTGAAGGCAGCGCTGCCTACAATGAGCAGTTCTTC. Translation: CASSEGSAAYNEQFF.

V and J are TRBV5-1 and TRBJ2-7, with D possibly being TRBD1 (5 bases). This CDR3 is built from 16 residues. Germline V gene sequence: CDR1 SGHRS, CDR2 YFSETQ. V dropped 0 bases and J dropped 0 bases, with 13 bases sitting between them. CDR3 region: CASSLAGGAASYEQYF. CDR3 DNA sequence: TGCGCCAGCAGCTTGGCGGGTGGGGCAGCCTCCTACGAGCAGTACTTC.

This chain joins TRBV7-8 and TRBJ2-5; 8 bases fit TRBD2. V lost 0 bases, J lost 4 bases, and 7 bases stayed unmatched. CDR1 is SGHVS and CDR2 is FQNEAQ in the germline V gene. CDR3 size: 16 residues. The CDR3 DNA reads as TGTGCCAGCAGCTTAGCTAGCGGGGTGCGTGGAGAGACCCAGTACTTC. Its translation is CASSLASGVRGETQYF.

The chain carries TRBV30 and TRBJ2-5; 7 nucleotides agree with TRBD2. The V and J ends lost 4 bases and 1 base, in that order; junction bases with no gene match: 0. The CDR3 covers 12 residues. The germline CDR1 and CDR2 sequences are GTSNPN and SVGIG (reference sequence). The CDR3 loop reads CAWTSGQETQYF. CDR3 coding DNA: TGTGCCTGGACTAGCGGCCAAGAGACCCAGTACTTC.

This rearrangement joins TRBV6-5 to TRBJ1-2; TRBD1 agrees at 7 bases. V lost 0 bases and J lost 4; bases outside the gene matches: 2. The CDR3 consists of 14 residues. Looked up from germline, CDR1 is MNHEY and CDR2 is SVGAGI. CDR3: CASSYSNRGYGYTF. The CDR3 DNA is TGTGCCAGCAGTTACTCGAACAGGGGCTATGGCTACACCTTC.

This sequence joins TRBV12-3 or TRBV12-4 and TRBJ1-5; D gene ambiguous. Deletions cut 0 bases from V and 7 bases from J, with 4 bases between. The CDR3 consists of 12 residues. CDR3 sequence: CASSLAEQPQHF. The DNA for the CDR3 is TGTGCCAGCAGTTTAGCGGAGCAGCCCCAGCATTTT.

The chain links TRBV6-1 to TRBJ2-5; 7 positions match TRBD2. Per germline, CDR1 MNHNS and CDR2 SASEGT. V shed 3 bases and J 4 bases; nucleotides not matched to a gene: 5. The CDR3 consists of 14 residues. The CDR3 DNA reads as TGTGCCAGCAGTGAGTACGGGGAGGGAGAGACCCAGTACTTC. It specifies CASSEYGEGETQYF.

V usage is TRBV4-2 and J usage is TRBJ1-1; TRBD1 is a possible D gene (6 bases). Germline V CDR1 and CDR2: LGHNA, YNFKEQ. The CDR3 extends over 15 amino acids. V was pared by 3 bases and J by 3 bases, with 14 bases between. CDR3 in DNA: TGTGCCAGCAGCCAGCTCCTCGGACAGTACACTGAAGCTTTCTTT. Its translation: CASSQLLGQYTEAFF.

The J gene is TRBJ2-7, the V gene TRBV12-3 or TRBV12-4; no clear D gene. The CDR3 extends over 11 amino acids. V was clipped by 5 bases and J by 3 bases, with 5 bases between them. As DNA, the CDR3 is TGTGCCAGCAGTCAATTCTACGAGCAGTACTTC. Protein product: CASSQFYEQYF.

The chain combines TRBV6-6 with TRBJ1-6; TRBD1 agrees at 8 bases. With V trimmed by 4 bases and J by 8 bases, 10 bases remained unmatched. The CDR3 consists of 16 residues. Germline assignment: CDR1 MNHNY and CDR2 SVGAGI (reference sequence). The CDR3 bases are TGTGCCAGCAGTTTGCCCTCCCAGGGGGCAGATTCACCCCTCCACTTT. Protein product: CASSLPSQGADSPLHF.